The 29 T cell receptor beta chains listed next were all sequenced from one sample in a study of T cell responses to AZD1222 COVID-19 vaccine. The repertoire was sequenced with immunoSEQ multiplex PCR; TCRdb's copy has only in-frame clones and lacks some. The sample carries roughly 150,000 clones, about 92% recorded once. Sequenced material: peripheral blood, taken 28 days after the second AZD1222 dose. These receptors were obtained from an adult who received the AZD1222 COVID-19 vaccine.

This chain joins TRBV24-1 and TRBJ1-5, with D unclear. The CDR3 runs 14 residues. Germline lookup yields CDR1 KGHDR and CDR2 SFDVKD. The V gene lost 3 bases and the J gene lost 9 bases, with 14 bases spanning the gap. For the CDR3, the DNA is TGTGCCACCAGTGATGCCGGGGAAGAAGGGCCCCAGCATTTT. It encodes CATSDAGEEGPQHF.

The chain links TRBV4-1 to TRBJ1-1; the match to TRBD1 covers 7 bases. V lost 0 bases to trimming and J lost 1 base; unmatched junction nucleotides: 2. The length of the CDR3 is 15 residues. CDR1 and CDR2 (germline): MGHRA, YSYEKL. In nucleotides, the CDR3 is TGCGCCAGCAGCCAAGAAGACAGGGAGAACACTGAAGCTTTCTTT. It is translated as CASSQEDRENTEAFF.

The chain joins TRBV7-9 to TRBJ1-1; no firm D call. This CDR3 has 12 residues. The V gene's germline CDR1 is SEHNR and CDR2 FQNEAQ (reference sequence). Between the trimmed V and J ends, which lost 5 bases and 10 bases, there was a span of 14 bases. The CDR3 sequence is CASSVGSGGAFF. The CDR3 DNA reads TGTGCCAGCAGCGTCGGCAGCGGCGGAGCTTTCTTT. The full variable domain, rest sourced from reference TRBV7-9 and TRBJ1-1, is DTGVSQNPRHKITKRGQNVTFRCDPISEHNRLYWYRQTLGQGPEFLTYFQNEAQLEKSRLLSDRFSAERPKGSFSTLEIQRTEQGDSAMYLCASSVGSGGAFFGQGTRLTVV.

This clone was counted once. The CDR3 loop reads CASSPQGSGGYTF. CDR3 in DNA: TGTGCCAGCAGCCCTCAGGGTTCAGGTGGCTACACCTTC. This chain connects TRBV2 to TRBJ1-2; tentatively, D is TRBD1 (5 bases). The V end was cut by 6 bases, the J end by 7 bases, with 15 bases between. Germline-derived CDR1 and CDR2 are SNHLY and FYNNEI. The length of the CDR3 is 13 residues.

This sequence joins TRBV6-5 and TRBJ2-3; D perhaps matches TRBD2 (5 bases). V lost 6 bases to trimming and J lost 0 bases, with 10 bases between them. Germline V CDR1 and CDR2: MNHEY, SVGAGI. CDR3 length: 14 residues. The CDR3 DNA reads TGTGCCAGCAGGAGGGATTTTAGCACAGATACGCAGTATTTT. Its protein product is CASRRDFSTDTQYF.

This chain joins TRBV6-5 and TRBJ2-5; possible D gene TRBD2, 5 bases. V lost 1 base to trimming and J lost 0 bases, with 6 bases between them. This CDR3 is built from 14 residues. The germline V gene has CDR1 MNHEY and CDR2 SVGAGI. The CDR3 sequence: CASSYFGDQETQYF. CDR3 sequence (DNA): TGTGCCAGCAGTTACTTCGGGGACCAAGAGACCCAGTACTTC.

The chain has TRBV3-1 (or the pseudogene TRBV3-2) and TRBJ1-3, with 9 positions matching TRBD1. The CDR3 totals 16 residues. CDR1 LGHDT and CDR2 YNNKEL come from the germline V gene (reference sequence). Germline trimming cut 4 bases from V and 4 bases from J; bases unmatched to any gene: 8. The DNA of the CDR3 is TGTGCCAGCAGCCGGGGACAGGGCAATGCGGGAAACACCATATATTTT. Its translation: CASSRGQGNAGNTIYF.

This chain joins TRBV7-9 and TRBJ2-1; 9 bases align to TRBD1. Germline V gives CDR1 SEHNR, CDR2 FQNEAQ (reference sequence). Trimming removed 5 bases from V and 1 base from J; junction bases left unmatched: 3. The CDR3 runs to 15 residues. The CDR3 sequence is CASSRQGGSYNEQFF. For the CDR3, the DNA is TGTGCCAGCAGCAGACAGGGGGGGTCCTACAATGAGCAGTTCTTC. Full variable domain (rest looked up from reference TRBV7-9 and TRBJ2-1): DTGVSQNPRHKITKRGQNVTFRCDPISEHNRLYWYRQTLGQGPEFLTYFQNEAQLEKSRLLSDRFSAERPKGSFSTLEIQRTEQGDSAMYLCASSRQGGSYNEQFFGPGTRLTVL.

The chain uses TRBV6-1 and TRBJ2-7; the D gene could be TRBD1 or TRBD2 (6 bases each). CDR3 length: 17 residues. Trimming took off 3 bases at V and 0 bases at J, with 18 bases between the two ends. CDR1 MNHNS and CDR2 SASEGT come from the germline V gene. CDR3 DNA: TGTGCCAGCAGTGATAGAACAGGGACTGTCAACTCCTACGAGCAGTACTTC. Translation gives CASSDRTGTVNSYEQYF.

This rearrangement joins TRBV19 to TRBJ1-5, with D maybe TRBD1 (6 bases). The CDR3 is made up of 16 amino acids. Trimming removed 9 bases from V and 3 bases from J, with 21 bases in between. CDR1 is LNHDA, CDR2 SQIVND, per germline (reference sequence). Here the CDR3 reads CARGLGGLKSNQPQHF. The CDR3 nucleotides are TGTGCCAGGGGCTTGGGGGGGCTCAAATCCAATCAGCCCCAGCATTTT.

The gene calls are TRBV6-5 and TRBJ2-7, with D maybe TRBD1 (5 bases). V dropped 9 bases and J dropped 3 bases, with 12 bases sitting between them. The CDR3 runs to 12 residues. Per germline, CDR1 MNHEY and CDR2 SVGAGI. CDR3 in amino acids: CASQAGFYEQYF. For the CDR3, the DNA is TGTGCCAGTCAGGCAGGGTTCTACGAGCAGTACTTC.

The V call is TRBV7-9, the J call TRBJ2-7; 8 bases match TRBD2. CDR3 size: 14 residues. The V and J ends lost 4 bases and 4 bases, in that order; junction bases with no gene match: 6. Germline loops: CDR1 SEHNR, CDR2 FQNEAQ (reference sequence). CDR3 protein: CASSSTGGGYEQYF. Here the CDR3 DNA reads TGTGCCAGCAGCTCCACGGGCGGGGGGTACGAGCAGTACTTC.

The chain combines TRBV30 with TRBJ1-1, with D possibly being TRBD1 (5 bases). CDR1 is GTSNPN and CDR2 is SVGIG in the germline V gene (reference sequence). V was pared by 3 bases and J by 8 bases, with 10 bases between. The CDR3 covers 11 residues. CDR3 region: CAWRRTTEAFF. CDR3 sequence (DNA): TGTGCCTGGAGGAGGACAACAGAAGCTTTCTTT.

This chain connects TRBV5-5 to TRBJ2-2; tentative D call: TRBD1 (6 bases). This CDR3 is built from 16 residues. Germline V gene lookup returns CDR1 SGHKS and CDR2 YYEKEE (reference sequence). The V gene lost 5 bases and the J gene lost 3 bases, with 17 bases spanning the gap. In DNA, the CDR3 is TGTGCCAGCAGACCACCGGGACAAGACGACACCGGGGAGCTGTTTTTT. It encodes CASRPPGQDDTGELFF.

Details on this clone: One end of the junction is discordant with germline, which a read error may explain. The rearrangement uses TRBV7-7 and TRBJ2-1; D possibly matches TRBD1 or TRBD2 (5 bases each). This CDR3 has 15 residues. Germline V gene sequence: CDR1 SSHAT, CDR2 FNYEAQ (reference sequence). DNA for the CDR3: TGTGCTAGCAGCTCTTTCCTCATTGGGGACGGGAAGCAGTTCTTC. Protein product: CASSSFLIGDGKQFF.

This clone was observed a single time. The rearrangement joins TRBV7-9 to TRBJ2-3; possibly TRBD2 for D (6 bases). CDR1 is SEHNR and CDR2 is FQNEAQ in the germline V gene (reference sequence). V shed 4 bases and J shed 0 bases, with 14 bases lying between them. The CDR3 loop spans 16 amino acids. DNA for the CDR3: TGTGCCAGCAGCTCACGGGGGAATCCTAGCACAGATACGCAGTATTTT. Translation gives CASSSRGNPSTDTQYF.

This clone has a handful of counts. The genes are TRBV7-2 and TRBJ1-4; 8 positions match TRBD1. This CDR3 has 14 amino acids. Unmatched junction bases numbered 3, after V lost 1 base and J lost 8 bases. Germline CDR1 is SGHTA and CDR2 is FQGNSA. The CDR3 nucleotides are TGTGCCAGCAGCTTAGGGACAGGGAGGGAAAAACTGTTTTTT. Amino acids: CASSLGTGREKLFF.

This clone was seen a few times. V usage is TRBV27 and J usage is TRBJ2-7; weak D call: TRBD2 (6 bases). This CDR3 spans 17 amino acids. The germline CDR1 and CDR2 sequences are MNHEY and SMNVEV (reference sequence). Trimming removed 7 bases at V and 2 bases at J, with 24 bases between. The CDR3 DNA sequence: TGTGCCAGCACTAAAGCCTTCGGAGGGTCGGGGCCCTACGAGCAGTACTTC. This translates into CASTKAFGGSGPYEQYF.

The CDR3 reads CASSLPGQGLTEAFF. The CDR3 region has the DNA TGTGCCAGCAGTCTTCCGGGACAGGGTCTCACTGAAGCTTTCTTT. The gene calls are TRBV6-5 and TRBJ1-1; TRBD1 aligns across 9 bases. CDR3 length: 15 residues. Germline values: CDR1 MNHEY, CDR2 SVGAGI. After removal of 5 bases from V and 4 bases from J, the junction contained 8 bases not matched to a gene.

The chain links TRBV9 to TRBJ2-5; perhaps D is TRBD1 or TRBD2 (5 bases each). In germline, CDR1 is SGDLS, CDR2 YYNGEE. The CDR3 sequence is 15 residues long. V lost 1 base, J lost 1 base, and 11 bases lay in between. The CDR3 reads CASSVSGAPQETQYF. The CDR3 bases are TGTGCCAGCAGCGTATCCGGGGCCCCCCAAGAGACCCAGTACTTC.

The chain recombines TRBV5-4 with TRBJ1-1; possibly TRBD1 for D (6 bases). Between the trimmed V and J ends, which lost 0 bases and 1 base, there was a span of 10 bases. The CDR3 is 15 residues long. Germline V gene sequence: CDR1 SGHNT, CDR2 YYREEE (reference sequence). CDR3 amino acids: CASSLGGRSNTEAFF. The CDR3 DNA reads TGTGCCAGCAGCTTGGGGGGGCGGTCGAACACTGAAGCTTTCTTT.

V usage is TRBV10-1 and J usage is TRBJ1-1; 7 bases are shared with TRBD1. The trim removed 3 bases at V and 4 bases at J, leaving 8 bases unmatched. The CDR3 length is 15 residues. Germline CDR1 WNHNN, CDR2 SYGVQD (reference sequence). CDR3 loop: CASSDGAAGGTEAFF. CDR3 bases: TGCGCCAGCAGTGATGGTGCGGCAGGGGGCACTGAAGCTTTCTTT.

Comment on this clone: An end of the junction does not agree with germline; a read error may underlie this. The chain recombines TRBV5-1 with TRBJ1-6, with 9 bases lining up with TRBD1. The CDR3 contains 15 residues. Germline V gene data show CDR1 as SGHRS and CDR2 as YFSETQ. The CDR3 loop reads CASSFGTGGDSPLHF. Written as DNA, the CDR3 is TGCGCCAGTAGCTTCGGTACAGGGGGCGATTCACCCCTCCACTTT.

The genes are TRBV6-5 and TRBJ1-2; D remains unclear. The length of the CDR3 is 15 residues. Germline loops: CDR1 MNHEY, CDR2 SVGAGI. Trimming stripped 2 bases from V and 2 bases from J, with 12 bases between. CDR3 in DNA: TGTGCCAGCAGTTACGGGTTTGATTCGAACTATGGCTACACCTTC. It translates to CASSYGFDSNYGYTF.

The count of this clone is one. The rearrangement joins TRBV12-3 or TRBV12-4 to TRBJ2-1; D remains unclear. The CDR3 is 13 residues long. Between the trimmed V and J ends, which lost 0 bases and 7 bases, there was a span of 7 bases. The CDR3 DNA sequence: TGTGCCAGCAGTTTAGCAACCCCTAATGAGCAGTTCTTC. Translated: CASSLATPNEQFF.

This chain joins TRBV7-3 and TRBJ2-7; 9 bases are a match to TRBD1. Germline CDR1 reads SGHTA; CDR2 reads FQGTGA. This CDR3 has 13 amino acids. J gave up 5 bases and V 5 bases, and 4 bases lay outside the gene matches. The CDR3 spells CASSITGGNEQYF. CDR3 nucleotides: TGTGCCAGCAGCATTACAGGGGGCAACGAGCAGTACTTC.

The chain joins TRBV29-1 to TRBJ1-1; the match to TRBD1 covers 8 bases. Trimming took 7 bases from V and 0 from J; bases not matched to a gene: 1. CDR1 and CDR2 (germline): SQVTM, ANQGSEA. This CDR3 spans 12 amino acids. This CDR3 is CSGRGLNTEAFF. DNA for the CDR3: TGCAGCGGCAGGGGGCTGAACACTGAAGCTTTCTTT.

The chain uses TRBV9 and TRBJ1-1; 8 nucleotides align to TRBD1. The germline V gene has CDR1 SGDLS and CDR2 YYNGEE. The CDR3 has 15 residues. With V trimmed by 3 bases and J by 0 bases, 4 bases remained unmatched. CDR3 amino acids: CASSAWTGLNTEAFF. CDR3 DNA: TGTGCCAGCAGCGCGTGGACAGGGCTGAACACTGAAGCTTTCTTT.

This chain joins TRBV3-1 (or the pseudogene TRBV3-2) and TRBJ1-5; the match to TRBD1 covers 7 bases. The germline CDR1 and CDR2 sequences are LGHDT and YNNKEL (reference sequence). J was trimmed by 6 bases and V by 6 bases; bases with no gene match: 8. This CDR3 comprises 14 residues. DNA for the CDR3: TGTGCCAGCAGTGACGCAGGGGGGGTTCAGCCCCAGCATTTT. It codes for CASSDAGGVQPQHF.